This is a list of T cell receptor beta chains from one sample in a study of Graves' ophthalmopathy and Graves' hyperthyroidism. TCRdb reprocessed the multiplex PCR reads via MiXCR and lists one record per CDR3 protein. The sample has hundreds of thousands of distinct CDR3 sequences, about 41% seen once; the top ten hold over 2.5%. Material: peripheral blood. These receptors all stem from an adult man with Graves' ophthalmopathy. Both conserved end residues are part of each CDR3. A D gene is named only where the DNA matches it firmly. Rows give clone size only sometimes, using once, few, many, or a class for an expanded clone.

j_call clone_size d_call v_call cdr3_nt cdr3_aa
TRBJ1-1 NA TRBD1 TRBV19 TGTGCCAGTAGTCGGGACAGGGGGTACATGAACACTGAAGCTTTCTTT CASSRDRGYMNTEAFF
TRBJ1-3 many TRBD1 TRBV15 TGTGCCACCAGCAGAGATCTGACAGGGGGTATTCCCGGAAACACCATATATTTT CATSRDLTGGIPGNTIYF
TRBJ2-1 few NA TRBV10-3 TGTGCCATCCAAAAGGCTAATGAGCAGTTCTTC CAIQKANEQFF
TRBJ1-1 NA TRBD1 TRBV12-3/TRBV12-4 TGTGCCAGCAGTGCGGGGACAGGGAGGACTTTCTTT CASSAGTGRTFF
TRBJ1-6 few NA TRBV7-2 TGCGCCAGCAGCCAAGATCAGGGGACAAATTCACCCCTCCACTTT CASSQDQGTNSPLHF
TRBJ1-2 many NA TRBV5-6 TGTGCCAGCAGCTTGCGGGACCGGCGGCACGGCTACACCTTC CASSLRDRRHGYTF
TRBJ2-6 NA NA TRBV7-9 TGTGCCAGCAGGGGGGACGGACTCTCTGGGGCCAACGTCCTGACTTTC CASRGDGLSGANVLTF
TRBJ2-6 many NA TRBV14 TGTGCCAGCAGCCTCCAGACAGGCAGTGGGGCCAACGTCCTGACTTTC CASSLQTGSGANVLTF
TRBJ2-7 NA NA TRBV5-4 TGTGCCAGCAGCCCGTCAGTAAGCTCCTACGAGCAGTACTTC CASSPSVSSYEQYF
TRBJ1-2 many NA TRBV11-2 TGTGCCAGCAGCTTAATATCTGGCAGGGCTAACTATGGCTACACCTTC CASSLISGRANYGYTF
TRBJ2-2 NA TRBD2 TRBV9 TGTGCCAGCAGTTACCGGACTAGCAGGGTGCCCGGGGAGCTGTTTTTT CASSYRTSRVPGELFF
TRBJ2-3 NA TRBD2 TRBV7-2 TGTGCCAGCAGCTTGTCTTTCCTAGCGGGGAGATATACAGATACGCAGTATTTT CASSLSFLAGRYTDTQYF
TRBJ1-3 few TRBD1 TRBV12-3/TRBV12-4 TGTGCCAGCACCTCCAGGGGGCCCGGAAACACCATATATTTT CASTSRGPGNTIYF
TRBJ2-7 many TRBD1 TRBV5-6 TGTGCCAGCAGCTTGACGGGACAGGTCTTCTACGAGCAGTACTTC CASSLTGQVFYEQYF
TRBJ1-3 many NA TRBV11-2 TGTGCCAGCAGCTCCTCACAAGACTCTGGAAACACCATATATTTT CASSSSQDSGNTIYF
TRBJ1-3 many NA TRBV15 TGTGCCACCAGCAGAGGGTTGGGGTATGGAAACACCATATATTTT CATSRGLGYGNTIYF
TRBJ2-2 many TRBD2 TRBV2 TGTGCCAGCAGTGAATCTAGCGGGGGGGCCGGCACCGGGGAGCTGTTTTTT CASSESSGGAGTGELFF
TRBJ2-2 NA NA TRBV7-9 TGTGCCAGCAGCCTTATACAGGAAAACACCGGGGAGCTGTTTTTT CASSLIQENTGELFF
TRBJ1-2 NA NA TRBV25-1 TGTGCCAGCTCACCGACTTTTCAGCAAAACTATGGCTACACCTTC CASSPTFQQNYGYTF
TRBJ1-1 many NA TRBV14 TGTGCCAGCAGCCAAGATTCGTGGCTGAACACTGAAGCTTTCTTT CASSQDSWLNTEAFF
TRBJ1-4 NA TRBD1 TRBV6-5 TGTGCCAGCAGTTACTCGACAGGGCGGGAAAAACTGTTTTTT CASSYSTGREKLFF
TRBJ1-2 many NA TRBV20-1 TGCAGTGCTAGCGACACCTGGGCACGTGGCTACACCTTC CSASDTWARGYTF
TRBJ2-5 NA NA TRBV20-1 TGCAGTGCTGGGCGCGTGCATGGGGAGACCCAGTACTTC CSAGRVHGETQYF
TRBJ1-2 many TRBD1 TRBV12-3/TRBV12-4 TGTGCCAGCAGTTTTGGACAGGGCTGGAACTATGGCTACACCTTC CASSFGQGWNYGYTF
TRBJ1-4 few TRBD1 TRBV25-1 TGTGCCAGCAGGATGACAGGGGCTAATGAAAAACTGTTTTTT CASRMTGANEKLFF
TRBJ2-5 once NA TRBV10-3 TGTGCCAGCAGTTACAGGGGGGGGGGGCAAGAGACCCAGTACTTC CASSYRGGGQETQYF
TRBJ2-7 few TRBD1 TRBV7-2 TGTGCCAGCAGCCGGACAGGGGACGACGAGCAGTACTTC CASSRTGDDEQYF
TRBJ2-5 many NA TRBV5-1 TGCGCCAGCAGGTACCGGACGGATCTCCAAGAGACCCAGTACTTC CASRYRTDLQETQYF
TRBJ1-4 few NA TRBV7-8 TGTGCCAGCAGCTTCACAGGGTCCTATTTAGAACTGTTTTTT CASSFTGSYLELFF
TRBJ2-3 NA TRBD2 TRBV7-9 TGTGCCAGCAGCTTAGGTTATCTGCGGGAGGGCCTAGATACGCAGTATTTT CASSLGYLREGLDTQYF
TRBJ1-6 NA NA TRBV6-5 TGTGCCAGCAGTTTGACCTTCAGACGTGGGGTATATAATTCACCCCTCCACTTT CASSLTFRRGVYNSPLHF
TRBJ2-2 few TRBD2 TRBV5-6 TGTGCCAGCAGCTTGTGGCGGGAGGACGTCACCGGGGAGCTGTTTTTT CASSLWREDVTGELFF
TRBJ1-1 many NA TRBV19 TGTGCCAGTAGCGAATTCAGGGGTGTTGAAGCTTTCTTT CASSEFRGVEAFF
TRBJ2-5 NA TRBD1 TRBV29-1 TGCAGCGTTACCGGACAGGGCGGACAGCCCCAGTACTTC CSVTGQGGQPQYF
TRBJ1-3 few NA TRBV4-1 TGCGCCAGCAGCCAAGTGTCCGTATCTGGAAACACCATATATTTT CASSQVSVSGNTIYF
TRBJ1-2 many NA TRBV25-1 TGTGCCAGCAGTGAGGTTAACAGCCGGAATGGCTACACCTTC CASSEVNSRNGYTF
TRBJ2-7 NA NA TRBV19 TGTGCCAGTAGTATGGTCGGGGGATACGAGCAGTACTTC CASSMVGGYEQYF
TRBJ1-1 many TRBD1 TRBV5-1 TGCGCCAGCAGCATGGGACAGAAGAACACTGAAGCTTTCTTT CASSMGQKNTEAFF
TRBJ1-2 many TRBD1 TRBV10-3 TGTGCCATCAGTGAAGGGACAGTCTCCTTTTGGTATGGCTACACCTTC CAISEGTVSFWYGYTF
TRBJ2-2 many TRBD2 TRBV13 TGTGCCAGCAGCCGGACTAGCGAGAACACCGGGGAGCTGTTTTTT CASSRTSENTGELFF
TRBJ2-5 NA TRBD2 TRBV12-3/TRBV12-4 TGTGCCAGCAGTTTAGGTCCCCCCGGGAGCGGGGGGATGGAGACCCAGTACTTC CASSLGPPGSGGMETQYF
TRBJ2-3 NA TRBD1 TRBV24-1 TGTGCCACCAGTGATTGGGGACAGGGGAATGAGCAGTATTTT CATSDWGQGNEQYF
TRBJ2-2 few NA TRBV12-3/TRBV12-4 TGTGCCAGCACCCTAAGAGGAGGTCGGGCCGGGGAGCTGTTTTTT CASTLRGGRAGELFF
TRBJ1-3 few TRBD1 TRBV20-1 TGCAGTGCTGTAAGACCGGGACAGGGGACGGGAAACACCATATATTTT CSAVRPGQGTGNTIYF
TRBJ2-7 few NA TRBV5-6 TGTGCCAGCAGCTTGTCCCGGAACTACGAGCAGTACTTC CASSLSRNYEQYF
TRBJ2-5 NA NA TRBV29-1 TGCAGCGTTGAAGTCGGAGGGTCAGGGCCGGAGACCCAGTACTTC CSVEVGGSGPETQYF
TRBJ2-7 NA TRBD1 TRBV29-1 TGCAGCGGACAGGGATACGAGCAGTACTTC CSGQGYEQYF
TRBJ2-7 many NA TRBV25-1 TGTGCCAGCACCGCTGAAGGAGGGTTCGAGCAGTACTTC CASTAEGGFEQYF
TRBJ1-1 many TRBD1 TRBV10-3 TGTGCCATAACAGGGGACCCGAACACTGAAGCTTTCTTT CAITGDPNTEAFF
TRBJ2-5 NA NA TRBV7-9 TGTGCCAGCAGCTTAGAAATGACTAAAGAGACCCAGTACTTC CASSLEMTKETQYF
TRBJ1-5 NA NA TRBV4-1 TGCGCCAGCAGCCCAAAGCCACAGGGCCTAAGCAATCAGCCCCAGCATTTT CASSPKPQGLSNQPQHF
TRBJ1-4 NA NA TRBV2 TGTGCCAGCAGTTTACGGGACAACTTGGAAGAAAAACTGTTTTTT CASSLRDNLEEKLFF
TRBJ1-2 NA TRBD1 TRBV5-1 TGCGCCAGCAGCGGCGCCGGGACAGGGAGGGATGGCTACACCTTC CASSGAGTGRDGYTF